Sequencing of this TCR beta chain was carried out in a study of neurological immune-mediated disorders. This clonotype was seen at least ten times. Its cognate antigen is unknown. Preparation of the unsorted libraries drew on 2 million PBMCs stored at -80 C. Whole-study results and caveats: The greatest TCR clonal expansion occurred in HTLV-1-associated myelopathy and the least in multiple sclerosis, which fell below healthy controls.

Synthesis of cDNA was accomplished via 5'RACE employing 10-nucleotide random UMIs. In TCRdb, the 5' RACE reads were re-called with MiXCR into one record per CDR3 protein. The table has roughly 75,000 distinct CDR3 sequences, 2.5% to 3% seen once. V shed 7 bases and J 6 bases; nucleotides not matched to a gene: 18. The CDR3 spans 16 residues. The germline V gene has CDR1 DFQATT and CDR2 SNEGSKA (reference sequence). This sequence originates from a young woman with multiple sclerosis. The sample consisted of PBMCs. The chain carries TRBV20-1 and TRBJ2-1; 7 nucleotides align to TRBD1. CDR3 amino acids: CSVPQDMTGPGNEQFF. CDR3 sequence (DNA): TGCAGTGTTCCCCAGGATATGACAGGGCCGGGCAATGAGCAGTTCTTC.